Presented here are 28 T cell receptor beta chains from one specimen sequenced in a study of shared clonotypes between healthy human individuals. The protocol was immunoSEQ multiplex PCR, while the TCRdb copy is restricted to in-frame clones and leaves out a portion. The sample lists just over 2,000,000 clones, roughly 95% occurring once. Naive-designated CD8 cells lacked CD45RO, were positively enriched for CCR7, and omitted terminally differentiated effector memory CD45RA+ cells. The sequencing sample was made of naive CD8+ T cells sorted from blood. The receptors were gathered from a man aged 18 to 29 in good health.

The V call is TRBV29-1, the J call TRBJ2-5, with D maybe TRBD1 (6 bases). The end of the DNA aligns better with TRBJ2-7, so the J call may be wrong. The CDR3 totals 16 residues. Germline lookup yields CDR1 SQVTM and CDR2 ANQGSEA. CDR3 DNA: TGCAACCAGACGGTGGTATGCCGAGGACAGACTTACGAGCAGTACTTC. It yields the protein CNQTVVCRGQTYEQYF.

The chain couples TRBV7-9 to TRBJ2-7; D is tentatively TRBD1 or TRBD2 (5 bases each). V dropped 2 bases and J dropped 7 bases, with 15 bases sitting between them. CDR3 length: 14 amino acids. Germline CDR1 SEHNR, CDR2 FQNEAQ (reference sequence). The CDR3 coding sequence is TGTGCCAGCAGCTTAATCCCCGGGGCAGGGGAGCAGTACTTC. It codes for CASSLIPGAGEQYF. The whole variable domain, filled in from reference TRBV7-9 and TRBJ2-7, reads DTGVSQNPRHKITKRGQNVTFRCDPISEHNRLYWYRQTLGQGPEFLTYFQNEAQLEKSRLLSDRFSAERPKGSFSTLEIQRTEQGDSAMYLCASSLIPGAGEQYFGPGTRLTVT.

The DNA for the CDR3 is TGCGCCAGCAGCCAAGAACACGGAACCTACGAGCAGTACTTC. Amino acid sequence: CASSQEHGTYEQYF. The chain is built from TRBV4-3 and TRBJ2-7, with D unresolved. Germline V CDR1 and CDR2: LGHNA, YSLEER. Trimming shortened V by 0 bases and J by 2 bases, and 8 bases separated the two germline ends. The CDR3 runs 14 residues.

The rearrangement links TRBV5-6 to TRBJ1-2, with 9 bases fitting TRBD1. Trimming removed 3 bases from V and 4 bases from J; junction bases left unmatched: 7. The CDR3 consists of 15 residues. Germline CDR1 is SGHDT and CDR2 is YYEEEE. CDR3 DNA sequence: TGTGCCAGCAGCTACACAGGGGGCAGGAGCTATGGCTACACCTTC. This gives the protein CASSYTGGRSYGYTF.

The chain couples TRBV27 to TRBJ2-1; unclear D gene. With 7 bases removed from V and 3 bases from J, the gap between germline ends came to 7 bases. This CDR3 has 12 residues. Germline CDR1 and CDR2: MNHEY and SMNVEV (reference sequence). This chain's CDR3 is CASKNLYNEQFF. The CDR3 nucleotides are TGTGCCAGCAAGAACCTCTACAATGAGCAGTTCTTC.

This sequence joins TRBV11-2 and TRBJ2-1; TRBD1 might be the D (5 bases). The CDR3 is 17 residues long. Trimming removed 1 base from V and 1 base from J, with 14 bases in between. Germline V gene data show CDR1 as SGHAT and CDR2 as FQNNGV. DNA of the CDR3: TGTGCCAGCAGCTTAGTCGGCAGGGCCGGGTCCTACAATGAGCAGTTCTTC. It yields the protein CASSLVGRAGSYNEQFF. Based on the CDR3 plus reference TRBV11-2 and TRBJ2-1, the full variable domain is EAGVAQSPRYKIIEKRQSVAFWCNPISGHATLYWYQQILGQGPKLLIQFQNNGVVDDSQLPKDRFSAERLKGVDSTLKIQPAKLEDSAVYLCASSLVGRAGSYNEQFFGPGTRLTVL.

The CDR3 DNA sequence: TGTGCCAGCACGGTGAGGTTCAACTCCTACGAGCAGTACTTC. Protein sequence: CASTVRFNSYEQYF. The V and J genes are TRBV6-1 and TRBJ2-7; D remains ambiguous. CDR1 and CDR2 (germline): MNHNS, SASEGT. This CDR3 comprises 14 residues. V gave up 7 bases and J gave up 0 bases, with 13 bases separating them.

In regard to this clone: Other DNA sequences in this specimen translate into the identical CDR3. The J gene is TRBJ2-7, the V gene TRBV5-1, with TRBD2 matching over 9 bases. Germline V gene data show CDR1 as SGHRS and CDR2 as YFSETQ. This CDR3 is 14 amino acids long. Trimming removed 2 bases from V and 2 bases from J; junction bases left unmatched: 2. The CDR3 nucleotides are TGCGCCAGCAGCTTAGTAGCGGGGGCCTACGAGCAGTACTTC. Protein sequence: CASSLVAGAYEQYF.

V usage is TRBV28 and J usage is TRBJ2-7; no reliable D call. Trimming stripped 6 bases from V and 3 bases from J, with 9 bases between. The CDR3 totals 12 residues. CDR1 and CDR2 from the germline V gene are MDHEN and SYDVKM. Written as DNA, the CDR3 is TGTGCCAGCAGGGAACCATACTACGAGCAGTACTTC. Amino acid sequence: CASREPYYEQYF.

This chain links TRBV5-1 with TRBJ1-6, with 10 bases lining up with TRBD1. This CDR3 is built from 19 residues. The germline gives CDR1 SGHRS, CDR2 YFSETQ. The J segment lost 0 bases and the V segment lost 2 bases, leaving 8 bases of the junction unmatched. CDR3 DNA sequence: TGCGCCAGCAGCTTAGACCCGACAGGGGGCGTCTCCTATAATTCACCCCTCCACTTT. Encoded protein: CASSLDPTGGVSYNSPLHF.

V is TRBV5-6 and J is TRBJ1-1; no firm D call. CDR1 and CDR2 (germline): SGHDT, YYEEEE. The V and J ends lost 0 bases and 7 bases respectively, with 10 bases between them. The CDR3 loop spans 13 amino acids. The CDR3 protein is CASSLAESFEAFF. The CDR3 nucleotides read TGTGCCAGCAGCTTGGCGGAGAGTTTTGAAGCTTTCTTT.

With regard to this clone: The same CDR3 can be traced to other DNA sequences in this sample. V gene TRBV6-5 combines with J gene TRBJ2-7; D remains unclear. Germline V lookup: CDR1 MNHEY, CDR2 SVGAGI. CDR3 length equals 13 residues. Trimming took off 5 bases at V and 0 bases at J, with 8 bases between the two ends. The CDR3 nucleotides are TGTGCCAGCAGTGACCGTAGCTCCTACGAGCAGTACTTC. Protein sequence: CASSDRSSYEQYF.

The genes are TRBV27 and TRBJ2-3; TRBD2 aligns across 7 bases. With V trimmed by 4 bases and J by 2 bases, 3 bases remained unmatched. The CDR3 has 14 amino acids. CDR1 is MNHEY and CDR2 is SMNVEV in the germline V gene (reference sequence). The CDR3 DNA follows: TGTGCCAGCAGTTCCCGGGAGGCCACAGATACGCAGTATTTT. Protein product: CASSSREATDTQYF.

The J gene is TRBJ2-7, the V gene TRBV7-2, with D hard to call. With 5 bases removed from V and 4 bases from J, the gap between germline ends came to 12 bases. The germline CDR1 and CDR2 sequences are SGHTA and FQGNSA. The CDR3 has 13 residues. This CDR3 is CASSGWLGYEQYF. The CDR3 DNA is TGTGCCAGCAGCGGATGGTTAGGGTACGAGCAGTACTTC.

The J gene is TRBJ2-7, the V gene TRBV6-6; D gene unclear. The CDR3 contains 12 residues. Germline V lookup: CDR1 MNHNY, CDR2 SVGAGI (reference sequence). The V gene lost 10 bases and the J gene lost 0 bases, with 10 bases spanning the gap. CDR3 protein: CATNGDSYEQYF. The CDR3 DNA reads TGTGCCACCAACGGCGACTCCTACGAGCAGTACTTC.

This chain joins TRBV11-3 and TRBJ2-7; 9 bases are a match to TRBD2. CDR3 length: 14 amino acids. CDR1 is SGHNT and CDR2 is YENEEA in the germline V gene. V was pared by 4 bases and J by 6 bases, with 7 bases of the junction left unmatched. CDR3 protein: CASSWTGTSSEQYF. The CDR3, as DNA: TGTGCCAGCAGCTGGACCGGGACTAGCTCCGAGCAGTACTTC.

The chain combines TRBV9 with TRBJ1-1, with 7 bases matching TRBD1. Germline values: CDR1 SGDLS, CDR2 YYNGEE. The CDR3 loop spans 11 amino acids. V shed 6 bases and J 8 bases; nucleotides not matched to a gene: 4. DNA of the CDR3: TGTGCCAGCACTGAAGGGGGCGAAGCTTTCTTT. The encoded protein is CASTEGGEAFF.

The chain couples TRBV27 to TRBJ2-1; 11 bases are a match to TRBD2. Germline loops: CDR1 MNHEY, CDR2 SMNVEV (reference sequence). V shed 5 bases, J shed 4 bases, and the junction held 4 bases outside the gene matches. This CDR3 contains 15 residues. The CDR3 nucleotides read TGTGCCAGCAGTCCGACTAGCGGGGTGTACAATGAGCAGTTCTTC. Amino acids: CASSPTSGVYNEQFF.

The chain combines TRBV21-1 with TRBJ2-1; the tabulated D call, TRBD2, remains unverified against the DNA. TRBV21-1 is termed a pseudogene. The CDR3 is 14 amino acids. This CDR3 is CASTCLAVDNEQFF. The CDR3 coding sequence is TGTGCCAGCACATGTCTAGCGGTAGACAATGAGCAGTTCTTC.

The rearrangement uses TRBV29-1 and TRBJ1-2; TRBD1 is a possible D gene (5 bases). With 7 bases removed from V and 4 bases from J, the gap between germline ends came to 19 bases. Germline CDR1 SQVTM, CDR2 ANQGSEA. The length of the CDR3 is 14 residues. Here the CDR3 DNA reads TGCAGCGACGTAGACAGTTGGACCGGCTATGGCTACACCTTC. Amino acid sequence: CSDVDSWTGYGYTF.

The genes are TRBV5-1 and TRBJ2-1; maybe TRBD1 (5 bases). V lost 4 bases and J lost 2, with 10 bases in between. The germline CDR1 and CDR2 sequences are SGHRS and YFSETQ. This CDR3 is 14 amino acids long. The CDR3 bases are TGCGCCAGCAGCGTGGACAACCCCTACAATGAGCAGTTCTTC. It specifies CASSVDNPYNEQFF.

Details on this clone: The sample has other DNA sequences that encode this CDR3 too. This chain links TRBV11-2 with TRBJ1-1, with D possibly matching TRBD1 (6 bases). Germline lookup yields CDR1 SGHAT and CDR2 FQNNGV. This CDR3 is 14 amino acids long. Trimming pared 1 base from V and 3 bases from J, leaving 9 bases between. CDR3 nucleotides: TGTGCCAGCAGCTTAGGGGGGGCACACACTGAAGCTTTCTTT. Translating gives CASSLGGAHTEAFF.

V gene TRBV28 combines with J gene TRBJ2-2; TRBD1 matches at 12 bases. The CDR3 is 16 amino acids. Germline V gene data show CDR1 as MDHEN and CDR2 as SYDVKM. With 3 bases clipped from V and 5 bases from J, the junction kept 4 bases outside the gene matches. The CDR3 DNA reads TGTGCCAGCAGTTTCGGGGACAGGGGGCTGACCGGGGAGCTGTTTTTT. Amino acids: CASSFGDRGLTGELFF.

The rearrangement joins TRBV27 to TRBJ2-1, with 10 bases identical to TRBD2. Per the germline V gene, CDR1 is MNHEY and CDR2 is SMNVEV (reference sequence). J lost 5 bases, V lost 8 bases, and 15 bases had no gene match. CDR3 length equals 17 residues. Written as DNA, the CDR3 is TGTGCCAGCTATCCCAGTTTGACTAGCGGGTTGGACAATGAGCAGTTCTTC. This encodes CASYPSLTSGLDNEQFF.

The chain carries TRBV27 and TRBJ2-7, with 7 bases lining up with TRBD1. The CDR3 runs to 17 residues. V shed 4 bases and J 2 bases; nucleotides not matched to a gene: 14. CDR1 MNHEY and CDR2 SMNVEV come from the germline V gene (reference sequence). The CDR3 sequence is CASSSITVQGLPYEQYF. CDR3 nucleotide sequence: TGTGCCAGCAGTTCTATAACGGTACAGGGGCTCCCCTACGAGCAGTACTTC.

The rearrangement uses TRBV9 and TRBJ2-1, with D tentatively TRBD2 (5 bases). The CDR3 is made up of 14 amino acids. V was trimmed by 0 bases and J by 4 bases, leaving 8 bases between them. CDR1 and CDR2 from the germline V gene are SGDLS and YYNGEE. CDR3 sequence reads: CASSVDGGYNEQFF. DNA of the CDR3: TGTGCCAGCAGCGTAGATGGAGGATACAATGAGCAGTTCTTC.

A single count supports this clone. This chain links TRBV7-9 with TRBJ2-7, with TRBD1 matching over 10 bases. The CDR3 totals 16 residues. Germline loops: CDR1 SEHNR, CDR2 FQNEAQ (reference sequence). The V gene end was trimmed by 5 bases and the J gene end by 3 bases; junction bases not matched to a gene: 10. DNA for the CDR3: TGTGCCAGCAGCCTAACGAGACAGGGGGCGAACTACGAGCAGTACTTC. This encodes CASSLTRQGANYEQYF.

The chain recombines TRBV7-9 with TRBJ2-7; 7 nucleotides agree with TRBD1. J was trimmed by 0 bases and V by 4 bases; bases with no gene match: 9. The CDR3 extends over 16 amino acids. Germline V gene data show CDR1 as SEHNR and CDR2 as FQNEAQ (reference sequence). The CDR3 is CASSSPTWTGSYEQYF. CDR3 nucleotides: TGTGCCAGCAGCTCCCCAACCTGGACAGGCTCCTACGAGCAGTACTTC.